Presented here are 11 T cell receptor beta chains from one specimen sequenced in a study of blood T cells in healthy people across ages. A J-beta primer mix and a sample-barcoded 5' primer were used in a second PCR of roughly 6 to 11 cycles. TCRdb ran MiXCR on the 5' RACE reads and lists one entry per CDR3 protein. The sample has 1,500,000 or so distinct CDR3 sequences, under 55% seen once. Material: blood. The receptors were sampled from a woman in her late teens or twenties in good health.

Many counts were recorded for this clonotype. The V and J genes are TRBV7-2 and TRBJ1-2; the D is unclear. V lost 5 bases and J lost 2, with 15 bases in between. This CDR3 has 15 amino acids. Per germline, CDR1 SGHTA and CDR2 FQGNSA. CDR3 sequence (DNA): TGTGCCAGCAGCACCACGTGGACGGAGAACTATGGCTACACCTTC. Translation: CASSTTWTENYGYTF.

This clonotype came up once. The chain has TRBV28 and TRBJ1-5; perhaps TRBD1 as D (6 bases). Trimming cost V 5 bases and J 5 bases, with 16 bases left between them. The CDR3 runs to 15 residues. Germline values: CDR1 MDHEN, CDR2 SYDVKM. CDR3: CASSPNGRGDQPQHF. The CDR3 coding sequence is TGTGCCAGCAGTCCTAACGGCAGGGGAGATCAGCCCCAGCATTTT.

The chain recombines TRBV6-6 with TRBJ1-4, with a weak D call TRBD1 (5 bases). The CDR3 length is 13 residues. V lost 7 bases and J 6 bases, leaving 12 bases between the germline ends. Germline CDR1 reads MNHNY; CDR2 reads SVGAGI (reference sequence). CDR3 DNA sequence: TGTGCCAGCACTGGGGGGACCCATGAAAAACTGTTTTTT. Translating it yields CASTGGTHEKLFF.

This clonotype has a handful of counts. This chain joins TRBV3-1 and TRBJ2-5, with TRBD1 identical over 7 bases. This CDR3 region has 13 residues. CDR1 and CDR2 from the germline V gene are LGHDT and YNNKEL (reference sequence). The V segment lost 2 bases and the J segment 13 bases; nucleotides outside the gene matches: 10. CDR3 loop: CASSQSLIGQAYF. The CDR3 DNA sequence: TGTGCCAGCAGCCAAAGCCTAATCGGACAGGCGTACTTC.

This clonotype has a count of ten or more. The J gene is TRBJ2-3, the V gene TRBV25-1; 9 positions match TRBD2. Per germline, CDR1 MGHDK and CDR2 SYGVNS. The V and J ends lost 2 bases and 0 bases, in that order; junction bases with no gene match: 6. The CDR3 is 17 residues long. The CDR3 spells CASSEPRTSESTDTQYF. Here the CDR3 DNA reads TGTGCCAGCAGTGAACCCCGGACTAGCGAGAGCACAGATACGCAGTATTTT.

On this clonotype: The conserved final phenylalanine or tryptophan is absent from the CDR3, which likely points to a read error. DNA of the CDR3: TGTGCCAGCAGCTTAGAGGGTAGCGGGGCTCACAATGAGCAGTTCGTC. Protein: CASSLEGSGAHNEQFV. The chain has TRBV7-2 and TRBJ2-1, with 8 bases fitting TRBD2. V lost 1 base and J lost 5; bases outside the gene matches: 7. The germline V gene has CDR1 SGHTA and CDR2 FQGNSA. CDR3 length: 16 amino acids.

The rearrangement uses TRBV20-1 and TRBJ2-5; 7 bases match TRBD2. Germline trimming cut 2 bases from V and 5 bases from J; bases unmatched to any gene: 14. Germline lookup yields CDR1 DFQATT and CDR2 SNEGSKA (reference sequence). The CDR3 totals 16 residues. CDR3 nucleotide sequence: TGCAGTGCTAGATATCGAGCGGGGCCCTTGTTGGAGACCCAGTACTTC. It translates to CSARYRAGPLLETQYF.

This clonotype has just a few counts. V gene TRBV20-1 combines with J gene TRBJ1-4; 7 positions agree with TRBD1. CDR3 size: 15 residues. Germline lookup yields CDR1 DFQATT and CDR2 SNEGSKA (reference sequence). Trimming cost V 6 bases and J 3 bases; bases outside gene matches: 10. CDR3 sequence: CSARGGAGSNEKLFF. The CDR3 DNA reads as TGCAGTGCCCGAGGGGGCGCCGGGTCTAATGAAAAACTGTTTTTT.

The chain couples TRBV25-1 to TRBJ2-5, with 7 positions matching TRBD1. The better agreement between TRBJ2-7 and the DNA end casts doubt on the J call. Germline CDR1 is MGHDK and CDR2 is SYGVNS. CDR3 size: 14 residues. The CDR3 bases are TGTGCCAGCAGTGAAAGACAGGGATCCTACGAGCAGTACTTC. Its translation is CASSERQGSYEQYF.

This rearrangement joins TRBV3-1 to TRBJ2-1; D is possibly TRBD2 (7 bases). Trimming cost V 0 bases and J 2 bases, with 11 bases left between them. The CDR3 totals 16 residues. Germline assignment: CDR1 LGHDT and CDR2 YNNKEL (reference sequence). CDR3 protein: CASSQDWGGPYNEQFF. For the CDR3, the DNA is TGTGCCAGCAGCCAAGACTGGGGGGGGCCCTACAATGAGCAGTTCTTC.

The genes are TRBV15 and TRBJ1-2, with 7 bases lining up with TRBD1. The V gene's germline CDR1 is LNHNV and CDR2 YYDKDF (reference sequence). Unmatched junction bases numbered 3, after V lost 0 bases and J lost 2 bases. This CDR3 is built from 15 residues. In DNA, the CDR3 is TGTGCCACCAGCAGAGAGACAGGGAAAAACTATGGCTACACCTTC. Amino acids: CATSRETGKNYGYTF. Drawing the rest from reference TRBV15 and TRBJ1-2, the complete variable domain is DAMVIQNPRYQVTQFGKPVTLSCSQTLNHNVMYWYQQKSSQAPKLLFHYYDKDFNNEADTPDNFQSRRPNTSFCFLDIRSPGLGDTAMYLCATSRETGKNYGYTFGSGTRLTVV.